This TCR beta chain was observed in a study of post-analysis software for immune sequencing data. Study information: Relapsing-remitting, secondary progressive and progressive-relapsing forms of multiple sclerosis all featured among disease courses.

The germline V gene has CDR1 LGHDT and CDR2 YNNKEL (reference sequence). The CDR3 has 16 residues. Between the trimmed V and J ends, which lost 0 bases and 1 base, there was a span of 13 bases. Carried by the TCR beta cDNA libraries were unique molecular identifiers. MiXCR, run by TCRdb on the PCR reads, gives a single entry per CDR3 protein. The data show 350,000 to 450,000 distinct CDR3 sequences, with around 37% seen just once and under 15% held by the top ten. There are a few counts of this clonotype. As yet, its antigen is unknown. Study-level results: By F measure, samples from a shared preparation batch strongly co-clustered. The study found TRBV5-6, TRBV5-1 and TRBV20-1 among four to six TRBV segments more frequent in patients than controls.

The sample comprised blood. The chain is built from TRBV3-1 and TRBJ2-7, with D possibly TRBD2 on 5 matching bases. The clonotype originates from a girl aged 10-17 years with multiple sclerosis. CDR3 loop: CASSQEPEAVSYEQYF. The DNA for the CDR3 is TGTGCCAGCAGCCAAGAGCCAGAAGCGGTATCCTACGAGCAGTACTTC.